Sequencing of this T cell receptor beta chain was carried out in a study of cytomegalovirus exposure and HLA in healthy donors. V lost 1 base and J 2 bases, leaving 8 bases between the germline ends. Per germline, CDR1 MNHEY and CDR2 SVGAGI. The CDR3 spans 14 residues. The PCR used 60 Vbeta and 13 Jbeta primers. Profiling relied on immunoSEQ multiplex PCR, and the TCRdb table lists in-frame clones only, not all of them. This sample yields about 59,000 clones, of which 65% to 90% are seen a single time; about 1.5% belongs to the top ten. This receptor was identified in a human donor in good health. The V call is TRBV6-5, the J call TRBJ2-5; no clear D. Sequences were obtained from PBMCs. This chain's CDR3 is CASSYLGSQETQYF. CDR3 nucleotide sequence: TGTGCCAGCAGTTACTTGGGCAGTCAAGAGACCCAGTACTTC.